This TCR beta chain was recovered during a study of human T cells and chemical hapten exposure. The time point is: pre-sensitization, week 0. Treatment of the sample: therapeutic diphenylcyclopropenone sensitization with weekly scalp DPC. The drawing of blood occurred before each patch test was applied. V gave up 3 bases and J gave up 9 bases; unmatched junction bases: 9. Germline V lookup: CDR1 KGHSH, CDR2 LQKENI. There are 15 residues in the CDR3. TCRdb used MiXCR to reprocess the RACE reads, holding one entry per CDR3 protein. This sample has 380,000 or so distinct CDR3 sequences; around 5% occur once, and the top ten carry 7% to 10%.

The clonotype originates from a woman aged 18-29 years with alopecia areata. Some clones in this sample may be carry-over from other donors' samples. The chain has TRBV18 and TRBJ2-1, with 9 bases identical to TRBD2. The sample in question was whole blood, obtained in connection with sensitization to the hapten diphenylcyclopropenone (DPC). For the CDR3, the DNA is TGTGCCAGCTCACCCGGCGGTAGCGGGGGTGGTGAGCAGTTCTTC. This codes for CASSPGGSGGGEQFF.